This T cell receptor (beta chain) was sequenced for a study of CD4 T cells in relation to SARS-CoV-2 and coronaviruses. As for the study in general: A couple of subjects were Hispanic; patients were about eight males and 4 females.

The study's findings and limits: Crossreactivity was assessed only for spike protein, not other viral proteins. Memory recall responses, not primary responses primed in culture, are what the assay detects.

Note on this clone: The antigen is unknown.

Sorted naive or memory CD4+ cells met CEF peptides for over 8 days. The germline V gene has CDR1 SGHNT and CDR2 YENEEA. V trimming: 5 bases; J trimming: 2 bases; junction bases outside the gene matches: 16. This CDR3 contains 18 residues. Using immunoSEQ multiplex PCR, the repertoire was profiled, and TCRdb retains in-frame clones only, with some absent. The sample consists of about 36,000 clones, about four fifths of them appearing once. The sample consisted of naive CD4+ T cells from PBMCs, cultured in vitro. Subset indicated: naive CD4+ T cells isolated by negative enrichment. This sequence originates from an adult with COVID-19. This chain links TRBV11-3 with TRBJ2-5; 8 bases align to TRBD1. CDR3 bases: TGTGCCAGCAGCACTTACCCTTTACGGGACAGGAATCAAGAGACCCAGTACTTC. This codes for CASSTYPLRDRNQETQYF.